The 22 T cell receptor beta chains in this list originate from one sample, sequenced in a study of response to subunit inactivated influenza vaccine (dated by TCRdb to 2017 to 2018). The library was prepared using RT-PCR. The sample was run on an Illumina HiSeq 2500. TCRdb ran its own pipeline on the public reads, namely fastp trimming at Q25 and MiXCR clone calling, and kept in-frame beta chains. Rows merge per CDR3 protein into single entries with the most common DNA and genes. For this sample there are fewer than 800,000 distinct CDR3 sequences; 15% to 19% appear just once. Roughly 10% of the sample rests with the top ten. The specimen was PBMCs from blood, collected 11 to 12 days after vaccination. The source of these receptors is a man between 50 and 59 years old who received an inactivated influenza vaccine. Donor details come from another sample of the same person, matched by shared clones.

This clonotype has only a few counts. The chain employs TRBV28 and TRBJ1-1; D remains ambiguous. The CDR3 is made up of 15 amino acids. Germline V gene lookup returns CDR1 MDHEN and CDR2 SYDVKM. Trimming shortened V by 1 base and J by 3 bases, and 12 bases separated the two germline ends. In nucleotides, the CDR3 is TGTGCCAGCAGTTTATATGAGGGCGAGTACACTGAAGCTTTCTTT. It codes for CASSLYEGEYTEAFF.

This clonotype was counted ten times or more. The chain recombines TRBV20-1 with TRBJ1-6; TRBD1 is a possible D gene (5 bases). The V end lost 5 bases, the J end lost 6 bases, and 17 bases lay between the germline ends. CDR1 DFQATT and CDR2 SNEGSKA come from the germline V gene (reference sequence). CDR3 length: 15 amino acids. The CDR3 DNA reads TGCAGTGCTCCATCGGCCAGCAGGGCTAATTCACCCCTCCACTTT. Amino acid sequence: CSAPSASRANSPLHF.

This sequence joins TRBV12-3 or TRBV12-4 and TRBJ2-2, with D perhaps TRBD2 (6 bases). The length of the CDR3 is 15 residues. V dropped 5 bases and J dropped 5 bases, with 15 bases sitting between them. The CDR3 DNA follows: TGTGCCAGCAGTCCGACTAGGTCCGTGACCGGGGAGCTGTTTTTT. The encoded protein is CASSPTRSVTGELFF.

This clonotype was counted ten times or more. CDR3 sequence reads: CASGLGGNTEAFF. The DNA of the CDR3 is TGTGCCAGCGGGCTGGGTGGGAACACTGAAGCTTTCTTT. The chain joins TRBV7-2 to TRBJ1-1; D is ambiguous. Germline V gene sequence: CDR1 SGHTA, CDR2 FQGNSA. V was pared by 8 bases and J by 1 base, with 11 bases between. The CDR3 contains 13 residues. The variable domain in full, completed from reference TRBV7-2 and TRBJ1-1, reads GAGVSQSPSNKVTEKGKDVELRCDPISGHTALYWYRQSLGQGLEFLIYFQGNSAPDKSGLPSDRFSAERTGGSVSTLTIQRTQQEDSAVYLCASGLGGNTEAFFGQGTRLTVV.

This rearrangement joins TRBV7-9 to TRBJ2-3; no clear D. Trimming took 3 bases from V and 2 from J, leaving 18 bases between them. The CDR3 consists of 17 residues. Germline-derived CDR1 and CDR2 are SEHNR and FQNEAQ (reference sequence). In DNA, the CDR3 is TGTGCCAGCAGCTTGGGTAGGACGGTAGTGAACACAGATACGCAGTATTTT. It translates to CASSLGRTVVNTDTQYF.

This clonotype counts as medium-sized. This chain links TRBV7-2 with TRBJ2-5; D is undetermined. V was shortened by 5 bases and J by 2 bases, with 3 bases between the two germline ends. Germline-derived CDR1 and CDR2 are SGHTA and FQGNSA. The CDR3 consists of 11 residues. Here the CDR3 reads CASSIQETQYF. The CDR3 bases are TGTGCCAGCAGCATACAAGAGACCCAGTACTTC.

This sequence joins TRBV4-2 and TRBJ1-4, with a weak D call TRBD1 (5 bases). Germline V gives CDR1 LGHNA, CDR2 YNFKEQ. V lost 4 bases and J 0 bases, leaving 12 bases between the germline ends. This CDR3 has 16 residues. CDR3 nucleotide sequence: TGTGCCAGCAGCCCGGGGACGGCAGCAACTAATGAAAAACTGTTTTTT. Translated, it gives CASSPGTAATNEKLFF.

The rearrangement joins TRBV12-3 or TRBV12-4 to TRBJ1-1; D remains unclear. The V end was cut by 7 bases, the J end by 3 bases, with 6 bases between. This CDR3 spans 11 amino acids. The CDR3 loop is CASKRDTEAFF. Here the CDR3 DNA reads TGTGCCAGCAAAAGGGACACTGAAGCTTTCTTT.

CDR3: CASSQDSWDEQYF. The DNA of the CDR3 is TGTGCCAGCAGCCAAGATAGTTGGGACGAGCAGTACTTC. The J gene is TRBJ2-7, the V gene TRBV14; D ambiguous. CDR1 SGHDN and CDR2 FVKESK come from the germline V gene. The length of the CDR3 is 13 residues. V was trimmed by 0 bases and J by 5 bases, leaving 8 bases between them. The full variable domain, rest sourced from reference TRBV14 and TRBJ2-7, is EAGVTQFPSHSVIEKGQTVTLRCDPISGHDNLYWYRRVMGKEIKFLLHFVKESKQDESGMPNNRFLAERTGGTYSTLKVQPAELEDSGVYFCASSQDSWDEQYFGPGTRLTVT.

The V call is TRBV25-1, the J call TRBJ2-1, with D perhaps matching TRBD1 (6 bases). V was shortened by 4 bases and J by 10 bases, with 14 bases between the two germline ends. The CDR3 has 13 residues. Per the germline V gene, CDR1 is MGHDK and CDR2 is SYGVNS. The CDR3 sequence: CASSGYRAGEQFF. The CDR3 bases are TGTGCCAGCAGTGGATACAGGGCCGGGGAGCAGTTCTTC.

The chain is built from TRBV7-9 and TRBJ1-5, with 8 bases identical to TRBD1. This CDR3 has 15 amino acids. The V and J ends lost 3 bases and 4 bases, in that order; junction bases with no gene match: 5. CDR1 SEHNR and CDR2 FQNEAQ come from the germline V gene (reference sequence). This CDR3 reads CASSFSGQGNQPQHF. CDR3 bases: TGTGCCAGCAGCTTTTCTGGACAGGGTAATCAGCCCCAGCATTTT.

This chain uses TRBV7-2 with TRBJ1-4, with D hard to call. Germline assignment: CDR1 SGHTA and CDR2 FQGNSA. The CDR3 is made up of 14 amino acids. The ends were cut back, 9 bases at V and 0 bases at J, with 11 bases in the middle. The CDR3 reads CASRDPATNEKLFF. The CDR3 bases are TGTGCCAGTAGGGATCCTGCAACTAATGAAAAACTGTTTTTT.

In this sample, this clonotype turned up a few times. This chain connects TRBV28 to TRBJ1-1; possibly TRBD1 for D (6 bases). This CDR3 spans 19 amino acids. The germline V gene has CDR1 MDHEN and CDR2 SYDVKM. The V end lost 3 bases, the J end lost 7 bases, and 30 bases lay between the germline ends. CDR3 amino acids: CASSFYPSTKSTGRSEAFF. In nucleotides, the CDR3 is TGTGCCAGCAGTTTTTATCCCTCTACAAAATCTACAGGGAGAAGTGAAGCTTTCTTT.

This clonotype was seen a handful of times. V is TRBV20-1 and J is TRBJ1-3; no clear D gene. V lost 2 bases and J 0 bases, leaving 11 bases between the germline ends. The CDR3 has 15 amino acids. Per the germline V gene, CDR1 is DFQATT and CDR2 is SNEGSKA (reference sequence). Written as DNA, the CDR3 is TGCAGTGCTAGAAACCCGCAGTTCTCTGGAAACACCATATATTTT. This sequence encodes CSARNPQFSGNTIYF.

This clonotype was detected many times. The V call is TRBV5-5, the J call TRBJ2-7, with 7 bases lining up with TRBD1. The J segment lost 2 bases and the V segment lost 4 bases, leaving 6 bases of the junction unmatched. CDR3 length: 14 amino acids. Looked up from germline, CDR1 is SGHKS and CDR2 is YYEKEE (reference sequence). CDR3: CASSRPGQPYEQYF. For the CDR3, the DNA is TGTGCCAGCAGCCGACCGGGACAGCCCTACGAGCAGTACTTC.

This clonotype was seen a few times. The rearrangement uses TRBV24-1 and TRBJ2-3, with a possible D match to TRBD2 (7 bases). Deletions cut 9 bases from V and 3 bases from J, with 15 bases between. The CDR3 runs to 14 residues. Looked up from germline, CDR1 is KGHDR and CDR2 is SFDVKD. The CDR3 DNA sequence: TGTGCCACCTCCCTGGGGGGGGCGACAGATACGCAGTATTTT. Its translation is CATSLGGATDTQYF.

This clonotype was picked up a small number of times. The chain uses TRBV12-3 or TRBV12-4 and TRBJ1-4; 7 nucleotides align to TRBD1. Germline trimming cut 6 bases from V and 3 bases from J; bases unmatched to any gene: 4. There are 14 residues in the CDR3. CDR3 bases: TGTGCCAGCAGAAACAGGGGACCTAATGAAAAACTGTTTTTT. Translating gives CASRNRGPNEKLFF.

This clonotype was counted a few times. The chain has TRBV12-3 or TRBV12-4 and TRBJ2-7; 8 nucleotides line up with TRBD2. The J segment lost 7 bases and the V segment lost 2 bases, leaving 7 bases of the junction unmatched. This CDR3 has 14 residues. This chain's CDR3 is CASSLRGGADEQYF. The DNA for the CDR3 is TGTGCCAGCAGTTTACGGGGGGGAGCCGATGAGCAGTACTTC.

This clonotype came up a few times. The chain has TRBV20-1 and TRBJ2-3, with TRBD2 matching 11 bases. Germline values: CDR1 DFQATT, CDR2 SNEGSKA (reference sequence). V lost 7 bases to trimming and J lost 4 bases; unmatched junction nucleotides: 10. The CDR3 sequence is 15 residues long. CDR3 region: CSVTPGTSGADTQYF. CDR3 DNA sequence: TGCAGTGTCACACCCGGGACTAGCGGCGCAGATACGCAGTATTTT.

This chain links TRBV9 with TRBJ2-2; the D is unclear. The CDR3 has 15 residues. Trimming removed 0 bases from V and 4 bases from J, with 10 bases in between. Germline assignment: CDR1 SGDLS and CDR2 YYNGEE. CDR3 region: CASSVDPSPTGELFF. CDR3 DNA sequence: TGTGCCAGCAGCGTAGATCCCAGCCCCACCGGGGAGCTGTTTTTT.

The rearrangement uses TRBV7-2 and TRBJ2-3; TRBD1 aligns across 8 bases. Losses at the gene ends were 6 bases for V and 4 bases for J; bases not matched to a gene: 9. The germline gives CDR1 SGHTA, CDR2 FQGNSA. The CDR3 is made up of 15 amino acids. In nucleotides, the CDR3 is TGTGCCAGCAGGGAAATGCGGACAGGGTCAGATACGCAGTATTTT. It yields the protein CASREMRTGSDTQYF.

This clonotype appeared many times. This chain links TRBV12-3 or TRBV12-4 with TRBJ2-7, with D unresolved. The CDR3 totals 12 residues. The ends were cut back, 4 bases at V and 7 bases at J, with 11 bases in the middle. CDR3 sequence (DNA): TGTGCCAGCAGTTCTTATATAGGGGAGCAGTACTTC. Translated, it gives CASSSYIGEQYF.